One sample yielded the 5 T cell receptor beta chains listed below, sequenced in a study of CD8 T cells in ankylosing spondylitis. TCRdb re-called the 5' RACE reads with MiXCR, one entry per CDR3 protein. The sample comprises fewer than 250,000 distinct CDR3 sequences, 32% of which are singletons, and approximately 4.4% rests with the top ten. Sequencing used blood, either unsorted or a sorted T cell fraction (not recorded which). All receptors derive from a male donor with ankylosing spondylitis or in good health (not recorded which).

The rearrangement joins TRBV27 to TRBJ2-1, with TRBD2 matching over 9 bases. The CDR3 totals 14 residues. The V gene end was trimmed by 6 bases and the J gene end by 4 bases; junction bases not matched to a gene: 4. Germline CDR1 is MNHEY and CDR2 is SMNVEV (reference sequence). CDR3 coding DNA: TGTGCCAGCAGCTTAGCGGGGGAATACAATGAGCAGTTCTTC. Residues: CASSLAGEYNEQFF.

The chain has TRBV11-2 and TRBJ2-6; no clear D. Germline assignment: CDR1 SGHAT and CDR2 FQNNGV. CDR3 length equals 13 residues. CDR3 bases: TGTGGGGTCCGCAGCTCTGGGGCCAACGTCCTGACTTTC. Translated, it gives CGVRSSGANVLTF.

The chain uses TRBV18 and TRBJ2-3; no clear D. The V end was cut by 3 bases, the J end by 2 bases, with 12 bases between. From germline, CDR1 is KGHSH and CDR2 LQKENI. CDR3 length: 15 residues. DNA for the CDR3: TGTGCCAGCTCACCGACTGGGAAAACCACAGATACGCAGTATTTT. It yields the protein CASSPTGKTTDTQYF.

This clonotype came up a few times. The gene calls are TRBV5-6 and TRBJ2-3; D might be TRBD1 (6 bases). Per germline, CDR1 SGHDT and CDR2 YYEEEE. Between the trimmed V and J ends, which lost 4 bases and 2 bases, there was a span of 14 bases. This CDR3 spans 15 amino acids. CDR3 residues: CASSPGQKYTDTQYF. Written as DNA, the CDR3 is TGTGCCAGCAGCCCAGGACAGAAGTACACAGATACGCAGTATTTT.

This chain connects TRBV20-1 to TRBJ2-7; D uncertain. Germline CDR1 DFQATT, CDR2 SNEGSKA (reference sequence). Trimming cost V 4 bases and J 4 bases, with 14 bases left between them. This CDR3 has 13 residues. CDR3 amino acids: CSATGTNLYEQYF. The CDR3 bases are TGCAGTGCTACCGGCACGAACCTTTACGAGCAGTACTTC.